The sequence of this T cell receptor beta chain was determined in a study of blood T cells in healthy people across ages. Across the study: Per two T cells, template switching captured roughly one barcoded beta molecule.

Combining a sample-barcoded 5' primer with a J-beta primer mix, a second PCR ran for roughly 6 to 11 cycles. A template-switch adaptor that had 12 random nucleotides put a tag on each cDNA molecule. TCRdb called the 5' RACE reads again in MiXCR, with one record for every CDR3 protein. The repertoire holds 650,000 to 950,000 distinct CDR3 sequences, with 40% to 50% as singletons. There were healthy Caucasian individuals from Russia, aged roughly 6 to 100, serving as donors. Sequencing was done on a sample of blood. The receptor comes from a man in his 60s in good health.

The CDR3: CSASRVTSEQYF. CDR3 DNA: TGCAGTGCTAGCAGGGTCACGTCCGAGCAGTACTTC. The chain employs TRBV20-1 and TRBJ2-7, with D maybe TRBD1 (5 bases). The V end lost 3 bases, the J end lost 6 bases, and 12 bases lay between the germline ends. Germline values: CDR1 DFQATT, CDR2 SNEGSKA (reference sequence). This CDR3 spans 12 amino acids.